The sequence of this TCR beta chain was determined in a study of blood T cell repertoires in COVID-19. The CDR3 length is 14 residues. CDR1 and CDR2 from the germline V gene are ENHRY and SYGVKD. The V end lost 3 bases, the J end lost 5 bases, and 12 bases lay between the germline ends. Original processing notes: The authors estimated nucleated cell counts from reference gene primer amplification. The table came from immunoSEQ multiplex PCR; TCRdb's copy has only in-frame clones and leaves some out. V and J calls and clone size are as listed in that table; D and trimming were resolved from the DNA. The data show 110,000 or so clones, around 83% seen once.

The chain has TRBV10-3 and TRBJ2-3; possibly TRBD1 for D (6 bases). This sequence was found in a man aged 35 to 55 with acute or convalescent COVID-19. Sequencing was carried out using peripheral blood. Written as DNA, the CDR3 is TGTGCCATCAGTGATGTGGGGGCGGGAGATACGCAGTATTTT. Translating gives CAISDVGAGDTQYF.